This T cell receptor (beta chain) is drawn from a study of human T cells and chemical hapten exposure (dated by TCRdb to about 2021). In terms of the full investigation: For sensitization, 2% DPC in acetone was applied to an approximately 2 cm by approximately 2 cm area of upper inner arm skin. Alopecia areata with under or over 50% scalp involvement, alopecia totalis and alopecia universalis were represented in the patient cohort, which was mostly female. Roughly 30 alopecia patients provided blood for TCR sequencing at one to four time points (pre-sensitization, 2, 6 and 24 weeks). Patch tests used Finn chambers with 0.01% DPC on the upper back, scored after 6 days by International Contact Dermatitis Research Group standards. The libraries were sequenced as a pool, and the TCR yield per sample differed mostly because of small variations in library volumes within the pool. Weekly therapeutic DPC doses were additionally applied to the scalp of patients throughout the roughly 26-week study period. Patient blood was sampled pre-sensitization (week 0) and at 2, 6 and about 24 weeks after DPC sensitization. This study followed changes in the peripheral blood TCR repertoire in vivo during primary and secondary sensitization of alopecia patients to the hapten diphenylcyclopropenone (DPC). Study-wide findings and limitations: Patch test score was positively correlated with the number of PT1 expanded TCRs, with significance at thresholds 8, 16 and 32 but not at 4. Repeated subsampling changed both the strength of the expansion versus patch-test correlation and the threshold at which that correlation became significant. Alopecia, a presumed autoimmune disease, was present in all patients, so the immune response of the patients might differ from that of healthy individuals. DPC sensitization did not change how many TCRs were above 1 in 1000 frequency, and no evidence was found of alterations in global repertoire structure. Expanded TCRs formed significantly more large CDR3 similarity clusters than pre-sensitization or healthy control sets, consistent with antigen-driven responses.

CDR1 and CDR2 were assigned from the germline V gene as MDHEN and SYDVKM. From the cysteine up to the phenylalanine, the CDR3 has a length of 18 residues. Only the CDR3 region is kept as DNA, spanning 54 bases read in frame from base 1. Germline trimming: 5 bases from V, 8 bases from J; junction bases outside gene matches: 16. Reading the label with the study, this specimen's time point is: patch test 1, 2 weeks after DPC sensitization. The treatment or condition label for this specimen denotes: therapeutic diphenylcyclopropenone sensitization with weekly scalp DPC. At each patch-test visit, blood was drawn before the patch test was applied. Eligible patients were aged 18 to 70, diagnosed with alopecia, deemed suitable for DPC therapy, and excluded if pregnant. Total RNA was isolated from unfractionated whole blood collected in Tempus Blood RNA tubes. Library preparation was by RACE. TCRdb shows the sequencer as NextSeq 500. Library preparation attached unique molecular identifiers to individual cDNA molecules for quantitative, reproducible TCR counting. For every blood RNA sample, sequencing covered both the TCR alpha and TCR beta chains. The original pipeline was this. Samples had a median of about 96,000 TCRs, with a range from roughly 23,224 to 750,000. The Decombinator software suite was used to annotate the V, J and CDR3 of the TCR reads. Every sample was subsampled to the same number of TCRs (28,000) for the PS versus PT1 abundance plots. TCRs were defined as expanded if absent before sensitization and observed at least eight times at the 2-week time point. Clones were called with MiXCR by TCRdb after fastp trimmed the public reads at Q25, and only in-frame beta chains were retained. Records with the same CDR3 protein are collapsed into one entry carrying the most frequent genes and DNA. It is TCRdb's table, rather than the study itself, that gives the V and J calls and clone size. The sample profile shows just over 80,000 distinct CDR3 sequences; roughly 10% of them were found once. Jointly, the top ten make up 4% to 5.5% of the sample.

This clonotype was detected ten times or more. This clone's antigen is unknown. No base quality values were provided; no much bigger clone lies one nucleotide off. The sequenced sample was whole blood, obtained in connection with sensitization to the hapten diphenylcyclopropenone (DPC). The V and J genes are TRBV28 and TRBJ1-6; TRBD1 agrees with 9 junctional bases. The source of this sequence is a woman aged 45-65 years with alopecia areata. Some clones in this sample may be carry-over from other donors' samples. The CDR3 reads CASSLKSRDRDLYSPLHF. The sequenced DNA is TGTGCCAGCAGTCTCAAATCCCGGGACAGGGATTTATATTCACCCCTCCACTTT.